Presented here are 21 T cell receptor beta chains from one specimen sequenced in a study of T-cell memory formation after mild COVID-19. TCRdb redid the calling of the 5' RACE reads with MiXCR, one entry per CDR3 protein. The sample yields 250,000 to 350,000 distinct CDR3 sequences, about a sixth seen once. The sequencing input was PBMCs or a T cell subset sorted from them (not recorded which). All receptors come from a young man who had mild COVID-19 (a few samples of this study predate the infection). Cell type and time point are not known.

This clonotype has just a few counts. The chain couples TRBV5-6 to TRBJ1-2; no firm D call. The length of the CDR3 is 16 residues. Per germline, CDR1 SGHDT and CDR2 YYEEEE. Trimming removed 0 bases at V and 6 bases at J, with 18 bases between. The CDR3 DNA reads TGTGCCAGCAGCTTGGCCCCCGGGGTGGAGGAGGATGGCTACACCTTC. Residues: CASSLAPGVEEDGYTF.

J is TRBJ1-1 and V is TRBV6-5; 11 nucleotides agree with TRBD1. The V gene's germline CDR1 is MNHEY and CDR2 SVGAGI. The V gene end was trimmed by 8 bases and the J gene end by 3 bases; junction bases not matched to a gene: 8. CDR3 length equals 15 residues. CDR3 residues: CASSGQGAGDTEAFF. CDR3 bases: TGTGCCAGCTCAGGACAGGGGGCAGGTGACACTGAAGCTTTCTTT.

The chain is built from TRBV2 and TRBJ2-7; D gene ambiguous. Trimming took off 7 bases at V and 2 bases at J, with 9 bases between the two ends. The germline V gene encodes CDR1 SNHLY and CDR2 FYNNEI. This CDR3 spans 12 amino acids. CDR3 in DNA: TGTGCCAGCATCGTCGAACCCTACGAGCAGTACTTC. Amino acid sequence: CASIVEPYEQYF.

This clonotype was recorded at least ten times. The chain has TRBV5-1 and TRBJ2-5; D possibly corresponds to TRBD1 (6 bases). This CDR3 is built from 15 residues. With 0 bases removed from V and 5 bases from J, the gap between germline ends came to 14 bases. Germline CDR1 is SGHRS and CDR2 is YFSETQ. CDR3 DNA: TGCGCCAGCAGCTTGGCCGGGTCAGGGGTGGAGACCCAGTACTTC. It codes for CASSLAGSGVETQYF. Complete variable domain (other parts from reference TRBV5-1 and TRBJ2-5): KAGVTQTPRYLIKTRGQQVTLSCSPISGHRSVSWYQQTPGQGLQFLFEYFSETQRNKGNFPGRFSGRQFSNSRSEMNVSTLELGDSALYLCASSLAGSGVETQYFGPGTRLLVL.

V gene TRBV24-1 combines with J gene TRBJ2-7; D ambiguous. CDR1 is KGHDR, CDR2 SFDVKD, per germline. CDR3 length equals 14 residues. The ends were cut back, 3 bases at V and 3 bases at J, with 11 bases in the middle. CDR3: CATSDKQADYEQYV. The CDR3 DNA reads as TGTGCCACCAGTGATAAGCAGGCGGACTACGAGCAGTACGTC.

This clonotype was seen a few times. The rearrangement links TRBV5-1 to TRBJ1-3; D is unclear. This CDR3 region has 14 residues. Trimming pared 4 bases from V and 0 bases from J, leaving 8 bases between. The germline CDR1 and CDR2 sequences are SGHRS and YFSETQ. CDR3 in amino acids: CASSPGDSGNTIYF. The CDR3 DNA reads as TGCGCCAGCAGCCCGGGTGACTCTGGAAACACCATATATTTT.

This clonotype was counted between two and nine times. The rearrangement uses TRBV2 and TRBJ2-7; D could derive from TRBD1 or TRBD2 (5 bases each). The CDR3 sequence is 13 residues long. V lost 2 bases and J 5 bases, leaving 10 bases between the germline ends. From germline, CDR1 is SNHLY and CDR2 FYNNEI. The CDR3: CASSEPGPHEQYV. The DNA for the CDR3 is TGTGCCAGCAGTGAACCGGGACCACACGAGCAGTACGTC.

This clonotype was seen a few times. The gene calls are TRBV20-1 and TRBJ2-3, with no clear D. V dropped 3 bases and J dropped 0 bases, with 13 bases sitting between them. Looked up from germline, CDR1 is DFQATT and CDR2 is SNEGSKA (reference sequence). The CDR3 covers 15 residues. The CDR3 here is CSASTDRPSTDTQYF. DNA of the CDR3: TGCAGTGCTAGTACGGATAGACCTAGCACAGATACGCAGTATTTT.

Only a few counts were recorded for this clonotype. The chain employs TRBV9 and TRBJ2-1; D remains unclear. The CDR3 has 13 residues. Germline V lookup: CDR1 SGDLS, CDR2 YYNGEE. V lost 3 bases to trimming and J lost 6 bases, with 10 bases between them. The CDR3 coding sequence is TGTGCCAGCAGCGAACGGACGCGCAATGAGCAGTTCTTC. This gives the protein CASSERTRNEQFF.

This clonotype has a handful of counts. This chain uses TRBV11-2 with TRBJ2-5, with TRBD2 as a possible D gene (5 bases). CDR3 length: 16 residues. Germline V CDR1 and CDR2: SGHAT, FQNNGV. V lost 0 bases and J 5 bases, leaving 16 bases between the germline ends. CDR3 DNA sequence: TGTGCCAGCAGCTTAGACGGGGTCTACCGGCGGGAGACCCAGTACTTC. Translating it yields CASSLDGVYRRETQYF.

This clonotype was recorded many times. This chain connects TRBV7-6 to TRBJ2-3; 8 nucleotides align to TRBD1. V dropped 5 bases and J dropped 2; count of bases not matched to a gene: 9. CDR1 and CDR2 from the germline V gene are SGHVS and FNYEAQ. CDR3 length: 16 amino acids. The CDR3 nucleotides are TGTGCCAGCAGCCCGCGGACAGGGAGCAACACAGATACGCAGTATTTT. Translating gives CASSPRTGSNTDTQYF.

The table lists this clonotype with a few counts. The CDR3 DNA reads TGCGCCAGCAGCCAAGATCGAGGTGTCGGCTATGGCTACACCTTC. This gives the protein CASSQDRGVGYGYTF. The J gene is TRBJ1-2, the V gene TRBV4-1; no definite D call. Trimming took 0 bases from V and 4 from J, leaving 12 bases between them. Germline V gene sequence: CDR1 MGHRA, CDR2 YSYEKL. This CDR3 comprises 15 residues.

This clonotype was seen only a few times. The chain joins TRBV10-1 to TRBJ1-1; perhaps TRBD1 as D (5 bases). V lost 3 bases and J 11 bases, leaving 13 bases between the germline ends. Germline CDR1 and CDR2: WNHNN and SYGVQD (reference sequence). The CDR3 runs to 12 residues. CDR3 bases: TGCGCCAGCAGTGATAGGGACCGCGTCGCTTTCTTT. It encodes CASSDRDRVAFF.

The chain combines TRBV5-5 with TRBJ2-7; D may be TRBD1 or TRBD2 (5 bases each). V lost 2 bases to trimming and J lost 2 bases, with 14 bases between them. In germline, CDR1 is SGHKS, CDR2 YYEKEE (reference sequence). The CDR3 totals 15 residues. The CDR3 protein is CASSFSGTGTYEQYF. The CDR3 DNA is TGTGCCAGCAGCTTCTCCGGGACCGGTACCTACGAGCAGTACTTC.

The chain couples TRBV12-3 or TRBV12-4 to TRBJ1-1; 7 bases match TRBD1. The CDR3 is made up of 18 amino acids. J was trimmed by 1 base and V by 2 bases; bases with no gene match: 13. CDR3 sequence reads: CASSLPPGQTWRNTEAFF. In nucleotides, the CDR3 is TGTGCCAGCAGTTTACCGCCGGGACAGACTTGGCGGAACACTGAAGCTTTCTTT.

This clonotype was counted many times. The chain carries TRBV5-1 and TRBJ2-5; no clear D gene. The CDR3 covers 12 residues. The germline V and J ends were trimmed by 3 bases and 6 bases, with 9 bases remaining between them. From germline, CDR1 is SGHRS and CDR2 YFSETQ. The CDR3 region has the DNA TGCGCCAGCAGCTCCAACAGCCAGACCCAGTACTTC. Translation gives CASSSNSQTQYF.

V gene TRBV2 combines with J gene TRBJ2-7; TRBD1 matches at 11 bases. CDR1 SNHLY and CDR2 FYNNEI come from the germline V gene. Losses at the gene ends were 6 bases for V and 6 bases for J; bases not matched to a gene: 7. This CDR3 is built from 14 residues. The CDR3, as DNA: TGTGCCAGCAGGCCCGGACAGGGGGCATCCGAGCAGTACTTC. Encoded protein: CASRPGQGASEQYF.

The rearrangement uses TRBV13 and TRBJ2-3, with 7 positions matching TRBD2. J gave up 7 bases and V 5 bases, and 15 bases lay outside the gene matches. Germline CDR1 is PRHDT and CDR2 is FYEKMQ (reference sequence). This CDR3 is 16 amino acids long. The CDR3 spells CASSPRGTLGGNTQYF. Here the CDR3 DNA reads TGTGCCAGCAGCCCACGTGGGACCCTGGGAGGGAATACGCAGTATTTT.

In this sample, this clonotype turned up a few times. The rearrangement uses TRBV12-3 or TRBV12-4 and TRBJ1-1; 8 nucleotides agree with TRBD1. The CDR3 is 14 residues long. With 8 bases clipped from V and 7 bases from J, the junction kept 12 bases outside the gene matches. The CDR3 region has the DNA TGTGCCAGCGAACCCACAGGGGGGGGGATTGAAGCTTTCTTT. Its protein product is CASEPTGGGIEAFF.

This clonotype has more than one count but fewer than ten. Relative to the germline gene, one junction end is altered; a read error may explain this. The chain links TRBV6-1 to TRBJ1-5; D perhaps matches TRBD1 (5 bases). The CDR3 runs to 16 residues. The germline V gene has CDR1 MNHNS and CDR2 SASEGT. The CDR3 DNA is TGTGCCAGCAGCGAAGTAAGGACACGGCCTAATCAGCCCCAGCATTTT. It yields the protein CASSEVRTRPNQPQHF.

The table lists this clonotype with a few counts. The chain employs TRBV10-2 and TRBJ1-1, with D possibly TRBD1 on 5 matching bases. The CDR3 runs 14 residues. Germline CDR1 and CDR2: WSHSY and SAAADI. Trimming removed 1 base from V and 1 base from J, with 7 bases in between. CDR3 sequence: CASSEFQGNTEAFF. Written as DNA, the CDR3 is TGCGCCAGCAGTGAGTTTCAGGGGAACACTGAAGCTTTCTTT.